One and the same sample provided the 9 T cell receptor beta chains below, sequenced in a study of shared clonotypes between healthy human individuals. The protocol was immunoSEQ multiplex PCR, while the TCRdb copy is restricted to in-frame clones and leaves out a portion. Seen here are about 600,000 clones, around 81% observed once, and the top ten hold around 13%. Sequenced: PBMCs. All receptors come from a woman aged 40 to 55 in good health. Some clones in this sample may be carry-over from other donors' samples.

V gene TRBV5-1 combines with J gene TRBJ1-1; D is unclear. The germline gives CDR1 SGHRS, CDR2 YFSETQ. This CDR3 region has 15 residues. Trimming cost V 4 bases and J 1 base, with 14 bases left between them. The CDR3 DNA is TGCGCCAGCAGCCCGGACGGTGATGAGAACACTGAAGCTTTCTTT. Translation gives CASSPDGDENTEAFF.

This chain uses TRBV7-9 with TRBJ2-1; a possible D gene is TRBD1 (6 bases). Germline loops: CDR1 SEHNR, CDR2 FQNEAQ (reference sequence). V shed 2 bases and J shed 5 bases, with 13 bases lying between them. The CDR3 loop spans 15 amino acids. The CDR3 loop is CASSLNSGGNNEQFF. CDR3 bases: TGTGCCAGCAGCTTAAACTCTGGGGGCAACAATGAGCAGTTCTTC.

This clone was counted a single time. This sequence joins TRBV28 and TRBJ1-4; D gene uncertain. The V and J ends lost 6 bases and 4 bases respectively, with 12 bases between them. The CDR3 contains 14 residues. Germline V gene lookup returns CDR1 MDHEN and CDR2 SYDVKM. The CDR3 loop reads CASSPDRFNEKLFF. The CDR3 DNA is TGTGCCAGCAGCCCAGACCGCTTTAATGAAAAACTGTTTTTT.

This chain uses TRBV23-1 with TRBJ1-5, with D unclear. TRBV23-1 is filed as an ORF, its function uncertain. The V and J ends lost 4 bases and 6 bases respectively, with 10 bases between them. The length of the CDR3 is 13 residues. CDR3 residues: CASSREGGQPQHF. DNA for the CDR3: TGCGCCAGCAGTCGGGAGGGAGGTCAGCCCCAGCATTTT.

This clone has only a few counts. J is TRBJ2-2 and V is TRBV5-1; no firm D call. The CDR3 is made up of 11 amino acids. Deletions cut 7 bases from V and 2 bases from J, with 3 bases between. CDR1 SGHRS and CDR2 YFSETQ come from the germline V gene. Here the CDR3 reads CASANTGELFF. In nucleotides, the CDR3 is TGCGCCAGCGCCAACACCGGGGAGCTGTTTTTT.

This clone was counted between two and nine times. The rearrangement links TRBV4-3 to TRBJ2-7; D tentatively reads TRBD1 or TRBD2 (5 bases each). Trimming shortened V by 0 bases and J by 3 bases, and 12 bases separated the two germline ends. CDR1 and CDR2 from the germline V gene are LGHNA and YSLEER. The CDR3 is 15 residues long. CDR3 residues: CASSQEFAGSYEQYF. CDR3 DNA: TGCGCCAGCAGCCAAGAATTCGCAGGGAGCTACGAGCAGTACTTC.

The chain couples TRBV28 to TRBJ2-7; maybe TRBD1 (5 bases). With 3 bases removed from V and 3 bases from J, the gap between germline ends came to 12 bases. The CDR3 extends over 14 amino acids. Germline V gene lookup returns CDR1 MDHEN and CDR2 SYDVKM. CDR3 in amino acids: CASSFQGAGYEQYF. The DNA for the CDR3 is TGTGCCAGCAGTTTTCAAGGGGCCGGCTACGAGCAGTACTTC. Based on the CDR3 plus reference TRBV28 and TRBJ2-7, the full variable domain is DVKVTQSSRYLVKRTGEKVFLECVQDMDHENMFWYRQDPGLGLRLIYFSYDVKMKEKGDIPEGYSVSREKKERFSLILESASTNQTSMYLCASSFQGAGYEQYFGPGTRLTVT.

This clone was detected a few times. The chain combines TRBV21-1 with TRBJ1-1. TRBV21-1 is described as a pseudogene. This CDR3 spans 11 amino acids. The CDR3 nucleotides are TGTGCCAGCACCCCCGGGGGTGCGGCTTTCTTT. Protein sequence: CASTPGGAAFF.

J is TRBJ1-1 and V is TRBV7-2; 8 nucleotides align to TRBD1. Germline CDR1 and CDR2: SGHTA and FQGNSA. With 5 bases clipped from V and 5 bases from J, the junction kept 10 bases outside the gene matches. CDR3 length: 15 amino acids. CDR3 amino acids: CASSRDGTGGTEAFF. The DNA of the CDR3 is TGTGCCAGCAGCCGAGACGGAACAGGGGGAACTGAAGCTTTCTTT.